These 2 T cell receptor beta chains were sequenced from one sample in a study of PD-1 blockade in classical Hodgkin lymphoma. TCRdb keeps only in-frame clones here, not all; method: immunoSEQ multiplex PCR. The table shows some 17,000 clones, with about 61% occurring only once. As to time point: cycle 4 day 1 (C4D1), after 6 weeks of nivolumab. Every patient relapsed after autologous stem cell transplantation, and brentuximab vedotin exposure varied. The source was peripheral blood mononuclear cells (PBMCs), collected before the fourth cycle of nivolumab. The origin of the receptors is a human donor with classical Hodgkin lymphoma.

The rearrangement uses TRBV7-2 and TRBJ2-3; TRBD2 agrees at 7 bases. CDR3 length: 16 amino acids. V shed 0 bases, J shed 9 bases, and the junction held 12 bases outside the gene matches. CDR1 is SGHTA and CDR2 is FQGNSA in the germline V gene. The CDR3 region is CASSLAGGGRKGTQYF. CDR3 coding DNA: TGTGCCAGCAGCTTAGCAGGTGGCGGGAGAAAGGGGACGCAGTATTTT.

This clone is large (0.1 to 1%) within its sample. This sequence joins TRBV5-5 and TRBJ2-7; 11 positions agree with TRBD1. Germline loops: CDR1 SGHKS, CDR2 YYEKEE (reference sequence). The CDR3 covers 15 residues. The ends lost 4 bases at V and 0 bases at J; junction bases unmatched: 3. The CDR3 sequence is CASSDGTGGSYEQYF. CDR3 nucleotide sequence: TGTGCCAGCAGCGACGGGACAGGGGGCTCCTACGAGCAGTACTTC. Full variable domain (rest looked up from reference TRBV5-5 and TRBJ2-7): DAGVTQSPTHLIKTRGQQVTLRCSPISGHKSVSWYQQVLGQGPQFIFQYYEKEERGRGNFPDRFSARQFPNYSSELNVNALLLGDSALYLCASSDGTGGSYEQYFGPGTRLTVT.